These T cell receptor beta chains were read from a single sample in a study of shared clonotypes between healthy human individuals. Sequenced by immunoSEQ multiplex PCR; TCRdb stores in-frame clones only, minus some. This sample carries under 750,000 clones, just under 75% of them seen once, and the ten largest clones take around 1.8%. Sequencing used memory CD4+ T cells sorted from blood. These receptors originate from a woman aged 25 to 39 in good health. CDR3s include the opening cysteine and the closing phenylalanine or tryptophan. Each record gives: D gene, V gene, clone size, J gene, CDR3 DNA, CDR3 protein. The D gene is left open where the match is weak. For some rows the clone size is stated as once, few or many, or as a class when expanded; others skip it.

D: TRBD1; V: TRBV2; size: -; J: TRBJ2-7; DNA: TGTGCCAGCAGTGGACAGGGGCCTACCTACGAGCAGTACTTC; CDR3: CASSGQGPTYEQYF
D: -; V: TRBV25-1; size: -; J: TRBJ1-2; DNA: TGTGCCAGCAGATCAGCCGGGGGGCGCAGCACTAACTATGGCTACACCTTC; CDR3: CASRSAGGRSTNYGYTF
D: -; V: TRBV9; size: -; J: TRBJ1-1; DNA: TGTGCCAGCAGCGTAGACGTAGGCACTGAAGCTTTCTTT; CDR3: CASSVDVGTEAFF
D: TRBD2; V: TRBV18; size: once; J: TRBJ2-3; DNA: TGTGCCAGCTCACCGATAGCGGGAGGGGTAGATACGCAGTATTTT; CDR3: CASSPIAGGVDTQYF
D: TRBD1; V: TRBV6-4; size: many; J: TRBJ2-2; DNA: TGTGCCAGCCAAAATCACGGGACAGGGGGCGACACCGGGGAGCTGTTTTTT; CDR3: CASQNHGTGGDTGELFF
D: TRBD1; V: TRBV7-9; size: -; J: TRBJ1-5; DNA: TGTGCCAGCAGCCCCCAGGGGGCTGGCAATCAGCCCCAGCATTTT; CDR3: CASSPQGAGNQPQHF
D: -; V: TRBV7-2; size: -; J: TRBJ2-3; DNA: TGTGCCAGCAGCCGCACGGGTTCCGGGTTCACAGATACGCAGTATTTT; CDR3: CASSRTGSGFTDTQYF
D: -; V: TRBV6-6; size: -; J: TRBJ2-1; DNA: TGTGCCAGCAGTTACTCAGCTAGCGCGAACAATGAGCAGTTCTTC; CDR3: CASSYSASANNEQFF
D: -; V: TRBV4-2; size: many; J: TRBJ2-1; DNA: TGTGCCAGCAGCCAAGATCAGAAACAGAGTTTGTACAATGAGCAGTTCTTC; CDR3: CASSQDQKQSLYNEQFF
D: -; V: TRBV6-1; size: -; J: TRBJ2-7; DNA: TGTGCCAGCAGGAGTACAGGACGACTGAGCTACGAGCAGTACTTC; CDR3: CASRSTGRLSYEQYF
D: -; V: TRBV9; size: -; J: TRBJ2-1; DNA: TGTGCCAGCAGTCCCCTGGACGGGACTTACAATGAGCAGTTCTTC; CDR3: CASSPLDGTYNEQFF
D: -; V: TRBV27; size: few; J: TRBJ1-1; DNA: TGTGCCAGCTACAGGAACACTGAAGCTTTCTTT; CDR3: CASYRNTEAFF
D: TRBD2; V: TRBV5-1; size: few; J: TRBJ2-1; DNA: TGCGCCAGCAGCCCGCTACTAGCGGGAGCATCGGGTAACAATGAGCAGTTCTTC; CDR3: CASSPLLAGASGNNEQFF
D: -; V: TRBV14; size: -; J: TRBJ2-7; DNA: TGTGCCAGCAGCCAAGAGACGATGGGAGAGCAGTACTTC; CDR3: CASSQETMGEQYF
D: TRBD1; V: TRBV28; size: -; J: TRBJ1-3; DNA: TGTGCCAGCATCTTATCCTCGACAGGGGGAACGTCTGGAAACACCATATATTTT; CDR3: CASILSSTGGTSGNTIYF
D: TRBD1; V: TRBV5-1; size: -; J: TRBJ2-2; DNA: TGCGCCAGCAGCCCTCCCGGGACAGGGGGCGCCGGCACCGGGGAGCTGTTTTTT; CDR3: CASSPPGTGGAGTGELFF
D: TRBD2; V: TRBV5-1; size: -; J: TRBJ2-7; DNA: TGCGCCAGCAGCGAGGCTAGCGGGAGTACCCCCTACGAGCAGTACTTC; CDR3: CASSEASGSTPYEQYF
D: TRBD1; V: TRBV4-1; size: -; J: TRBJ1-2; DNA: TGCGCCAGCAGCCAGGCGGGACAGGGGGCGGGCTACACCTTC; CDR3: CASSQAGQGAGYTF
D: -; V: TRBV28; size: -; J: TRBJ1-1; DNA: TGTGCCAGCAGTTTTCCCCAAACTAACACTGAAGCTTTCTTT; CDR3: CASSFPQTNTEAFF
D: -; V: TRBV6-5; size: once; J: TRBJ2-5; DNA: TGTGCCAGCAGTAGGGAAGGGTACCCCCAAGAGACCCAGTACTTC; CDR3: CASSREGYPQETQYF
D: TRBD1; V: TRBV27; size: many; J: TRBJ1-4; DNA: TGTGCCAGCAGTACGCAGGGGGCGCTTACTGAAAAACTGTTTTTT; CDR3: CASSTQGALTEKLFF
D: TRBD1; V: TRBV28; size: -; J: TRBJ1-2; DNA: TGTGCCAGCAGTTCGGGACAGAAAAGCTATGGCTACACCTTC; CDR3: CASSSGQKSYGYTF
D: -; V: TRBV6-5; size: -; J: TRBJ1-3; DNA: TGTGCCACACAGGGCTCTGGAAACACCATATATTTT; CDR3: CATQGSGNTIYF
D: -; V: TRBV7-9; size: -; J: TRBJ2-5; DNA: TGTGCCAGCAGCTTAAAGGGATTTCAAGAGACCCAGTACTTC; CDR3: CASSLKGFQETQYF
D: -; V: TRBV28; size: -; J: TRBJ2-3; DNA: TGTGCCAGCAGTTCCGGACAGCACACAGATACGCAGTATTTT; CDR3: CASSSGQHTDTQYF
D: -; V: TRBV18; size: once; J: TRBJ2-7; DNA: TGTGCCAGCTCACCCGCCGTAAACTCCTACGAGCAGTACTTC; CDR3: CASSPAVNSYEQYF
D: -; V: TRBV18; size: few; J: TRBJ2-1; DNA: TGTGCCAGCTCCCGTGACAGAAGCTCCTACAATGAGCAGTTCTTC; CDR3: CASSRDRSSYNEQFF
D: -; V: TRBV6-6; size: -; J: TRBJ2-3; DNA: TGTGCCAGCAGTTACGACTATCAAACAGATACGCAGTATTTT; CDR3: CASSYDYQTDTQYF
D: TRBD1; V: TRBV10-2; size: -; J: TRBJ2-1; DNA: TGCGCCAGCTGCTCTCTTGACAGGGGACACAATGAGCAGTTCTTC; CDR3: CASCSLDRGHNEQFF
D: -; V: TRBV5-1; size: -; J: TRBJ2-7; DNA: TGCGCCAGCAGCCAACCCTCCTACGAGCAGTACTTC; CDR3: CASSQPSYEQYF
D: TRBD1; V: TRBV7-8; size: -; J: TRBJ1-5; DNA: TGTGCCAGCAGCCCCGGGACAGGGGCCACCAATCAGCCCCAGCATTTT; CDR3: CASSPGTGATNQPQHF
D: TRBD1; V: TRBV5-1; size: -; J: TRBJ2-2; DNA: TGCGCCAGCGGAAGGACAGGGGACACCGGGGAGCTGTTTTTT; CDR3: CASGRTGDTGELFF
D: -; V: TRBV5-5; size: -; J: TRBJ2-6; DNA: TGTGCCAGCAGCTTGGAACGGCTCTCTGGGGCCAACGTCCTGACTTTC; CDR3: CASSLERLSGANVLTF
D: TRBD1; V: TRBV28; size: -; J: TRBJ2-7; DNA: TGTGCCAGCACCGACCGGGACAGGGTAAGCTCCTACGAGCAGTACTTC; CDR3: CASTDRDRVSSYEQYF
D: -; V: TRBV2; size: -; J: TRBJ2-3; DNA: TGTGCCAGCAGTGAATCCCCAGGAAAAGATACGCAGTATTTT; CDR3: CASSESPGKDTQYF
D: -; V: TRBV4-1; size: -; J: TRBJ2-2; DNA: TGCGCCAGCAGCCAAGATGGATCGTTTTCCGGGGAGCTGTTTTTT; CDR3: CASSQDGSFSGELFF
D: -; V: TRBV28; size: once; J: TRBJ2-7; DNA: TGTGCCAGCAGTTCCCCCCGGGGAAGGAGCTACGAGCAGTACTTC; CDR3: CASSSPRGRSYEQYF
D: -; V: TRBV7-9; size: -; J: TRBJ2-5; DNA: TGTGCCAGCAGCTTCATCCGGGACACCCAAGAGACCCAGTACTTC; CDR3: CASSFIRDTQETQYF
D: -; V: TRBV18; size: -; J: TRBJ2-3; DNA: TGTGCCAGCTCAGAAGTAGAGCCAGATACGCAGTATTTT; CDR3: CASSEVEPDTQYF
D: -; V: TRBV6-6; size: -; J: TRBJ1-3; DNA: TGTGCCAGCAGCGCGGGGGGATCCAACACCATATATTTT; CDR3: CASSAGGSNTIYF
D: TRBD1; V: TRBV2; size: few; J: TRBJ1-4; DNA: TGTGCCAGCAGCAAACATCCGGGACAGGGGGCGGGAGGGGAAAAACTGTTTTTT; CDR3: CASSKHPGQGAGGEKLFF
D: TRBD2; V: TRBV5-1; size: -; J: TRBJ2-3; DNA: TGCGCCAGCAGACCGGGGGTAGCGGGGCAGTGGGGAGATACGCAGTATTTT; CDR3: CASRPGVAGQWGDTQYF
D: -; V: TRBV4-1; size: -; J: TRBJ2-7; DNA: TGCGCCAGCAGCCAACCGGGAGTTTCCTACGAGCAGTACTTC; CDR3: CASSQPGVSYEQYF
D: -; V: TRBV27; size: -; J: TRBJ2-7; DNA: TGTGCCAGCAGTTTATGGGGGTCAGAATTCAACGAGCAGTACTTC; CDR3: CASSLWGSEFNEQYF
D: TRBD2; V: TRBV19; size: few; J: TRBJ2-7; DNA: TGTGCCAGTAGTCTGACTAGCGGCGAGCAGTACTTC; CDR3: CASSLTSGEQYF
D: TRBD1; V: TRBV2; size: -; J: TRBJ2-5; DNA: TGTGCCAGCAGTGCGGAGACAGGGGATTTGGAGACCCAGTACTTC; CDR3: CASSAETGDLETQYF
D: TRBD2; V: TRBV28; size: -; J: TRBJ2-1; DNA: TGTGCCAGCGGTAGGTTAGCGGGGCCCTACAATGAGCAGTTCTTC; CDR3: CASGRLAGPYNEQFF
D: -; V: TRBV5-1; size: -; J: TRBJ2-7; DNA: TGCGCCAGCAGCTTGCGCCTGACTAGTTCCTACGAGCAGTACTTC; CDR3: CASSLRLTSSYEQYF
D: TRBD1; V: TRBV4-1; size: -; J: TRBJ1-2; DNA: TGCGCCAGCAGCCATTATCAACAGGGGGCAGAGAACTATGGCTACACCTTC; CDR3: CASSHYQQGAENYGYTF
D: TRBD1; V: TRBV28; size: few; J: TRBJ1-1; DNA: TGTGCCAGCAGTTCCCAACACTACAGGGGACCCATGAACACTGAAGCTTTCTTT; CDR3: CASSSQHYRGPMNTEAFF
D: -; V: TRBV13; size: -; J: TRBJ1-3; DNA: TGTGCCAGCAGCTTAGCAGGGCTGGACTTTGGAAACACCATATATTTT; CDR3: CASSLAGLDFGNTIYF
D: TRBD2; V: TRBV2; size: -; J: TRBJ2-1; DNA: TGTGCCAGCAGTTGGCGAAGTAGAACTAGCGGGAGCTACAATGAGCAGTTCTTC; CDR3: CASSWRSRTSGSYNEQFF
D: TRBD2; V: TRBV5-5; size: -; J: TRBJ2-7; DNA: TGTGCCAGCAGCTTGACTAGCGGGATCACCTACGAGCAGTACTTC; CDR3: CASSLTSGITYEQYF
D: TRBD1; V: TRBV5-4; size: once; J: TRBJ2-2; DNA: TGTGCCAGCAGCCAGACGGGACAGGGCGGGGAGCTGTTTTTT; CDR3: CASSQTGQGGELFF